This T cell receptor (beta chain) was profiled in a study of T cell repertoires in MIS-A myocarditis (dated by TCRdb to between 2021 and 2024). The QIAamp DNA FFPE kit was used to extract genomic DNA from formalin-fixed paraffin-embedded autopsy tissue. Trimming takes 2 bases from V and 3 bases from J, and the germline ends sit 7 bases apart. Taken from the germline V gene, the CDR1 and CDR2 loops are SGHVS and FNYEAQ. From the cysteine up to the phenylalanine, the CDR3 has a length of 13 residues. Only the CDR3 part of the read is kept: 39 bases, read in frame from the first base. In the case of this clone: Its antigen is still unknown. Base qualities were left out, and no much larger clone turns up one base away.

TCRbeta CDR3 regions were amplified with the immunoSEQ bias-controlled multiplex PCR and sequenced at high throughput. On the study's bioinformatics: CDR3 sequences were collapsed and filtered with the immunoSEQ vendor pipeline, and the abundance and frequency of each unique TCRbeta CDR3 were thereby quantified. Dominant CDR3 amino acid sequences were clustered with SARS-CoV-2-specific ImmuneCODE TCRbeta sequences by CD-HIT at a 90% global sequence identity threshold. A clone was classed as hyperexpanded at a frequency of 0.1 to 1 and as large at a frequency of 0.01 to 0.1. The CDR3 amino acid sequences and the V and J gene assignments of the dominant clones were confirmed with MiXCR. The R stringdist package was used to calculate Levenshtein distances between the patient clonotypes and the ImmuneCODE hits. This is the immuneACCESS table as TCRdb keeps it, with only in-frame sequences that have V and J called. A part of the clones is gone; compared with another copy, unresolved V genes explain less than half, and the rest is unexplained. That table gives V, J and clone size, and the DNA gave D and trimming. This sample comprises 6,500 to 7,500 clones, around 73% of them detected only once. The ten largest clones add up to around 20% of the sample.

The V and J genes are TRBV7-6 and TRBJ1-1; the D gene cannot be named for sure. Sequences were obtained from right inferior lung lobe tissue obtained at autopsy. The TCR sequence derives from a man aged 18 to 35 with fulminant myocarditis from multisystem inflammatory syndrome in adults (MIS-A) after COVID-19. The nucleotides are TGTGCCAGCAGCTTACGGGGAGACACTGAAGCTTTCTTT. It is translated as CASSLRGDTEAFF.